This T cell receptor beta chain is from a study of metastatic and nonmetastatic thyroid tumors. Study in general: Repertoires from malignant and benign thyroid patients were compared across blood and tumor or nodule tissue.

Trimming removed 6 bases from V and 0 bases from J, with 12 bases in between. Germline assignment: CDR1 SGHNT and CDR2 YENEEA. This CDR3 is 15 amino acids long. The entire patient cohort was treatment-naive prior to thyroid surgery. Study-wide findings and caveats: Versus benign nodules, malignant thyroid tumors reportedly had significantly higher TCR beta diversity, in blood and tumor.

This clone showed up many times. Its specificity is not known. In the source study's methods: Differences in CDR3 between clinicopathological groups were drawn on to build a classifier intended to discriminate distant-metastatic papillary thyroid cancer patients. TCRdb re-called the PCR reads via MiXCR. The V and J calls, along with clone size, are taken from TCRdb and not from the paper's own processing. The sample has some 23,000 clones, 20% to 25% seen once; the top ten hold about 4%. The sequence was collected from a female donor with papillary thyroid cancer or a benign thyroid nodule (not recorded which). Some clones in this sample may be carry-over from other donors' samples. The chain uses TRBV11-3 and TRBJ1-3; D gene uncertain. The sample comprised adjacent normal tissue. The CDR3 region has the DNA TGTGCCAGCAGTTCGAACGGGCTCTCTGGAAACACCATATATTTT. This gives the protein CASSSNGLSGNTIYF. Complete variable domain (other parts from reference TRBV11-3 and TRBJ1-3): EAGVVQSPRYKIIEKKQPVAFWCNPISGHNTLYWYLQNLGQGPELLIRYENEEAVDDSQLPKDRFSAERLKGVDSTLKIQPAELGDSAVYLCASSSNGLSGNTIYFGEGSWLTVV.